Listed here are 10 T cell receptor beta chains from one sample, sequenced in a study of T cell responses to AZD1222 COVID-19 vaccine. Profiling relied on immunoSEQ multiplex PCR, and the TCRdb table lists in-frame clones only, not all of them. The sample includes approximately 170,000 clones, roughly nine tenths of them seen just once. This specimen was peripheral blood, taken on day 0 of AZD1222 vaccination. The source of these receptors is an adult in good health.

The chain combines TRBV4-2 with TRBJ2-3; 13 bases line up with TRBD2. The germline CDR1 and CDR2 sequences are LGHNA and YNFKEQ. J lost 5 bases, V lost 4 bases, and 9 bases had no gene match. CDR3 length: 17 amino acids. This CDR3 reads CASSRTGLAGEGDTQYF. The CDR3 DNA reads as TGTGCCAGCAGCCGCACTGGACTAGCGGGGGAGGGAGATACGCAGTATTTT.

This chain connects TRBV11-2 to TRBJ2-5, with 15 bases matching TRBD2. Germline values: CDR1 SGHAT, CDR2 FQNNGV. The CDR3 has 18 residues. J lost 6 bases, V lost 5 bases, and 13 bases had no gene match. The CDR3: CASSRGLAGGLTRKTQYF. The CDR3 nucleotides read TGTGCCAGCAGCCGAGGACTAGCGGGGGGGCTTACCAGGAAGACCCAGTACTTC. Drawing the rest from reference TRBV11-2 and TRBJ2-5, the complete variable domain is EAGVAQSPRYKIIEKRQSVAFWCNPISGHATLYWYQQILGQGPKLLIQFQNNGVVDDSQLPKDRFSAERLKGVDSTLKIQPAKLEDSAVYLCASSRGLAGGLTRKTQYFGPGTRLLVL.

V usage is TRBV6-2 or TRBV6-3 and J usage is TRBJ2-5; D assignment may be TRBD1 or TRBD2 (6 bases each). With 0 bases removed from V and 5 bases from J, the gap between germline ends came to 10 bases. Germline V gene sequence: CDR1 MNHEY, CDR2 SVGEGT. The CDR3 has 14 amino acids. CDR3 nucleotide sequence: TGTGCCAGCAGTTACTCGGGGGGCAAGGAGACCCAGTACTTC. Translating gives CASSYSGGKETQYF.

The chain carries TRBV19 and TRBJ2-2; D not certain. From germline, CDR1 is LNHDA and CDR2 SQIVND (reference sequence). This CDR3 spans 12 amino acids. V lost 6 bases and J 6 bases, leaving 8 bases between the germline ends. The CDR3 DNA reads as TGTGCCAGTAGGGGGTTCGCCGGGGAGCTGTTTTTT. Its protein product is CASRGFAGELFF.

This chain joins TRBV9 and TRBJ2-2; 10 nucleotides align to TRBD2. The CDR3 has 16 amino acids. The germline V gene encodes CDR1 SGDLS and CDR2 YYNGEE. V trimming: 0 bases; J trimming: 9 bases; junction bases outside the gene matches: 8. Written as DNA, the CDR3 is TGTGCCAGCAGCGTAGGATTAGCGGGGGGCCCTCGGGAGCTGTTTTTT. It yields the protein CASSVGLAGGPRELFF. The complete variable domain, with remaining parts taken from reference TRBV9 and TRBJ2-2, reads DSGVTQTPKHLITATGQRVTLRCSPRSGDLSVYWYQQSLDQGLQFLIQYYNGEERAKGNILERFSAQQFPDLHSELNLSSLELGDSALYFCASSVGLAGGPRELFFGEGSRLTVL.

The CDR3 DNA reads TGTGCCAGCAGCTTCTTTTCGGGAGGGGACATTCAGTACTTC. Protein product: CASSFFSGGDIQYF. V is TRBV5-5 and J is TRBJ2-4; 8 bases align to TRBD2. V trimming: 2 bases; J trimming: 8 bases; junction bases outside the gene matches: 6. Germline CDR1 is SGHKS and CDR2 is YYEKEE (reference sequence). CDR3 length: 14 amino acids. The entire variable domain, with the rest obtained from reference TRBV5-5 and TRBJ2-4, is as follows: DAGVTQSPTHLIKTRGQQVTLRCSPISGHKSVSWYQQVLGQGPQFIFQYYEKEERGRGNFPDRFSARQFPNYSSELNVNALLLGDSALYLCASSFFSGGDIQYFGAGTRLSVL.

The chain combines TRBV6-5 with TRBJ1-1, with 8 bases identical to TRBD1. Germline V gene lookup returns CDR1 MNHEY and CDR2 SVGAGI. V lost 6 bases and J lost 4; bases outside the gene matches: 4. The CDR3 covers 13 residues. CDR3: CASSTQGVTEAFF. CDR3 DNA sequence: TGTGCCAGCAGCACACAGGGGGTCACTGAAGCTTTCTTT.

The CDR3 loop is CASSRTGGYTGELFF. In DNA form, the CDR3 reads TGTGCCAGCAGTCGGACAGGGGGATACACCGGGGAGCTGTTTTTT. V and J are TRBV6-5 and TRBJ2-2, with 10 bases fitting TRBD1. CDR3 length: 15 amino acids. The J segment lost 3 bases and the V segment lost 5 bases, leaving 3 bases of the junction unmatched. Per the germline V gene, CDR1 is MNHEY and CDR2 is SVGAGI.

The J gene is TRBJ2-2, the V gene TRBV5-5; a weak D match, TRBD2 (7 bases). Trimming removed 0 bases from V and 3 bases from J, with 12 bases in between. The CDR3 runs to 16 residues. The germline V gene encodes CDR1 SGHKS and CDR2 YYEKEE (reference sequence). The CDR3 loop is CASSLGSGGDTGELFF. The DNA of the CDR3 is TGTGCCAGCAGCTTGGGGTCGGGGGGCGACACCGGGGAGCTGTTTTTT. Full variable domain (missing parts from reference TRBV5-5 and TRBJ2-2): DAGVTQSPTHLIKTRGQQVTLRCSPISGHKSVSWYQQVLGQGPQFIFQYYEKEERGRGNFPDRFSARQFPNYSSELNVNALLLGDSALYLCASSLGSGGDTGELFFGEGSRLTVL.

J is TRBJ2-1 and V is TRBV5-1; tentatively, D is TRBD2 (7 bases). The CDR3 length is 16 residues. The V end lost 0 bases, the J end lost 4 bases, and 14 bases lay between the germline ends. Germline CDR1 is SGHRS and CDR2 is YFSETQ. This chain's CDR3 is CASSLGRGATYNEQFF. The CDR3 coding sequence is TGCGCCAGCAGCTTGGGACGGGGGGCAACATACAATGAGCAGTTCTTC.